This TCR beta chain emerged from a study of cytomegalovirus exposure and HLA in healthy donors. General observations from the study: Evidence from a later analysis indicated that most CMV-associated TCR beta chains looked HLA-restricted.

The CDR3 has 14 amino acids. The V gene's germline CDR1 is MDHEN and CDR2 SYDVKM. The V gene lost 7 bases and the J gene lost 6 bases, with 18 bases spanning the gap. A multiplex PCR was run with 60 Vbeta primers and 13 Jbeta primers. Clones were read by immunoSEQ multiplex PCR, and TCRdb kept only the in-frame ones, dropping some. The data show approximately 170,000 clones, approximately 84% seen once. This clone was detected only a few times. The antigen is undetermined. This clonotype was sampled from a man between 50 and 59 years old in good health and CMV-seropositive. The sequenced sample was PBMCs. J is TRBJ2-5 and V is TRBV28, with D possibly TRBD1 on 6 matching bases. The CDR3 DNA sequence: TGTGCCAGCACCCCCGGAGGTAGGGGGAAGACCCAGTACTTC. It is translated as CASTPGGRGKTQYF.